This TCR beta chain originates from a study of T cells in Graves' hyperthyroidism and ophthalmopathy. The CDR3 spans 13 residues. CDR1 GTSNPN and CDR2 SVGIG come from the germline V gene (reference sequence). V dropped 4 bases and J dropped 0 bases, with 7 bases sitting between them. This clonotype appeared many times. Over 18 months, lack of ophthalmopathy progression marked Graves' hyperthyroidism as stable. Together with thyroid ultrasound, orbital computed tomography, serum thyroxine and TRAb, clinical symptoms were used for diagnoses. PBMCs were obtained from about 10 ml fresh peripheral blood. Amplification yielded TCR beta CDR3 regions, with RNA transcripts as the source. The HTBI primer set drove a first-round RT-PCR of the TCR CDR3. TCRdb re-called the multiplex PCR reads with MiXCR, one entry per CDR3 protein. Of hundreds of thousands of distinct CDR3 sequences listed, 12% to 15% are singletons.

Sample: blood. This sequence originates from a woman aged 40 to 50 with Graves' hyperthyroidism. This sequence joins TRBV30 and TRBJ1-3, with D unresolved. CDR3 sequence: CAWTGSSGNTIYF. CDR3 in DNA: TGTGCCTGGACCGGGTCCTCTGGAAACACCATATATTTT.